This TCR beta chain was obtained from a study of cytomegalovirus exposure and HLA in healthy donors. Study as a whole: Clustering assigned 81% of the roughly 380 genotyped donors to the Caucasian-associated ancestry cluster.

The study sampled nominally healthy donors, though unrecorded immune exposures were likely. Both 60 Vbeta primers and 13 Jbeta primers went into the PCR. Profiling relied on immunoSEQ multiplex PCR, and the TCRdb table lists in-frame clones only, not all of them. There are roughly 160,000 clones in the sample; roughly 80% occur only once, and approximately 2.4% lies in the top ten. The CDR3 runs to 13 residues. The germline gives CDR1 MGHRA, CDR2 YSYEKL. J was trimmed by 3 bases and V by 3 bases; bases with no gene match: 1. Broader study findings: Researchers counted around 180 TCR beta chains as cytomegalovirus-associated.

This clone was counted only a few times. Its antigen is unidentified. The source material was PBMCs. J is TRBJ1-1 and V is TRBV4-1; TRBD1 agrees at 7 bases. This clonotype originated in a male donor in good health and CMV-seronegative. The CDR3 protein is CASSQGQYTEAFF. CDR3 coding DNA: TGCGCCAGCAGCCAGGGACAGTACACTGAAGCTTTCTTT.